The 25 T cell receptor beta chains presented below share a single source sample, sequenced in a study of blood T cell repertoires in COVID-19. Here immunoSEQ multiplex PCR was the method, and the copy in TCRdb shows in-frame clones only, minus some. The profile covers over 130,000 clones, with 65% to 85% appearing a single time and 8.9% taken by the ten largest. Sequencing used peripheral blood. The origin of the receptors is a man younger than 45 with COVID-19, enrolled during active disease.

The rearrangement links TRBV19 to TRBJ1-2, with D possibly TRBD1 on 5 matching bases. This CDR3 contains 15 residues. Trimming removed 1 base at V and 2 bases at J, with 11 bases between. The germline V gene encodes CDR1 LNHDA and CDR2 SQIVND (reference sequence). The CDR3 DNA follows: TGTGCCAGTAGTATAGGTGGAGGGACCAACTATGGCTACACCTTC. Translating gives CASSIGGGTNYGYTF.

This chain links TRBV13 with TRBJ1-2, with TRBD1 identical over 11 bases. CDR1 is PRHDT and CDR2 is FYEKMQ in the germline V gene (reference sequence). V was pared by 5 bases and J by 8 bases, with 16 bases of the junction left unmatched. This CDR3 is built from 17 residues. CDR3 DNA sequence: TGTGCCAGCAGCCCACGTGGGACAGGGGGGAGCCAGAGGGGCTACACCTTC. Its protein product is CASSPRGTGGSQRGYTF.

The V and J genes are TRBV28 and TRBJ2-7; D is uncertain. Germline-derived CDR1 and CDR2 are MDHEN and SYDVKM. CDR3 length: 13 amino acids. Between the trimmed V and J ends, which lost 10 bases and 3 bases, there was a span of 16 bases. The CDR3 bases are TGTGCCACCCGAGAACCGGTGGTCTACGAGCAGTACTTC. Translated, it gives CATREPVVYEQYF.

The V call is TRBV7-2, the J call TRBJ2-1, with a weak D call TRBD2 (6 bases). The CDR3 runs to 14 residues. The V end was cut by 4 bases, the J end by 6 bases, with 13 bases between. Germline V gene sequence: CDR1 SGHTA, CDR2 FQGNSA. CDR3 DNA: TGTGCCAGCAGCTCCTTACTAGCCGTCAATGAGCAGTTCTTC. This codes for CASSSLLAVNEQFF.

This CDR3 is CASSTEGGTWGKLFF. Here the CDR3 DNA reads TGTGCCAGTAGTACCGAGGGAGGCACCTGGGGGAAACTGTTTTTT. J is TRBJ1-4 and V is TRBV19; D possibly corresponds to TRBD1 (5 bases). Trimming removed 4 bases at V and 11 bases at J, with 20 bases between. Germline CDR1 LNHDA, CDR2 SQIVND (reference sequence). The CDR3 is 15 amino acids.

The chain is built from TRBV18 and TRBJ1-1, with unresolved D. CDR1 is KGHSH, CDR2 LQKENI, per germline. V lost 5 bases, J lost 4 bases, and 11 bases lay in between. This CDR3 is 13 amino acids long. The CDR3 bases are TGTGCCAGCTCAACCGGGGTTAGCACTGAAGCTTTCTTT. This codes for CASSTGVSTEAFF.

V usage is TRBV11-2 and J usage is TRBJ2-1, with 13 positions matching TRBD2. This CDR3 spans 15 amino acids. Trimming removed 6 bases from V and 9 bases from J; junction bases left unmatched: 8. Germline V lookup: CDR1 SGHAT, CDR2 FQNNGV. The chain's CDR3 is CASRSPGLAGLEQFF. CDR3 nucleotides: TGTGCCAGCAGGTCGCCGGGACTAGCGGGACTTGAGCAGTTCTTC.

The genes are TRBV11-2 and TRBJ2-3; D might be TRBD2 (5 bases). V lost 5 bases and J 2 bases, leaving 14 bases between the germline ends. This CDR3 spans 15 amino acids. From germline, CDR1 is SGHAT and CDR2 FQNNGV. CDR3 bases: TGTGCCAGCAGCGGGGATCGGGGTTTCACAGATACGCAGTATTTT. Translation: CASSGDRGFTDTQYF.

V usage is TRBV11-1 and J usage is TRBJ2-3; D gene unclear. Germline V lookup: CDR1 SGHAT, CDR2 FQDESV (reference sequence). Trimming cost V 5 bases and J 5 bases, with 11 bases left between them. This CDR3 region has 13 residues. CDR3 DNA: TGTGCCAGCAGCCCCCTACTCGGAGATACGCAGTATTTT. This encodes CASSPLLGDTQYF.

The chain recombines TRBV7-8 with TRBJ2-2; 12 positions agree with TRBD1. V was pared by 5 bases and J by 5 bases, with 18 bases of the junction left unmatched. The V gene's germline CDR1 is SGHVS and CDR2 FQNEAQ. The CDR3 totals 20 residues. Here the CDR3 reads CASSRIRVWGQGARTGELFF. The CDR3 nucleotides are TGTGCCAGCAGCCGTATTCGGGTGTGGGGACAGGGGGCGCGAACCGGGGAGCTGTTTTTT.

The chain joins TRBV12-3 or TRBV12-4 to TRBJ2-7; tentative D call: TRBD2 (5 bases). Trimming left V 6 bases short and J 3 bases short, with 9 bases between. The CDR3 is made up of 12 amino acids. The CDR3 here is CASSPRDYEQYF. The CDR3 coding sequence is TGTGCCAGCAGCCCCCGGGACTACGAGCAGTACTTC.

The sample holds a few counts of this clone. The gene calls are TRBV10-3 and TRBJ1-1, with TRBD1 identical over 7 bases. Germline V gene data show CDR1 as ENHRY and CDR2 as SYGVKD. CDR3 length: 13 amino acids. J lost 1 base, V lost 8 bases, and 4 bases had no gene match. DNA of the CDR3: TGTGCCATCGGCCCAGGGGGGAACACTGAAGCTTTCTTT. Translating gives CAIGPGGNTEAFF.

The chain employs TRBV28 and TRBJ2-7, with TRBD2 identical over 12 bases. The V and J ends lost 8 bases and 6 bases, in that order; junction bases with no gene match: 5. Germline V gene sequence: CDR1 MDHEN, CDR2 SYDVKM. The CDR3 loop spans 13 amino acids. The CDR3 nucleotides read TGTGCCAGCCTAGCGGGAGGGTCACGCGAGCAGTACTTC. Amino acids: CASLAGGSREQYF.

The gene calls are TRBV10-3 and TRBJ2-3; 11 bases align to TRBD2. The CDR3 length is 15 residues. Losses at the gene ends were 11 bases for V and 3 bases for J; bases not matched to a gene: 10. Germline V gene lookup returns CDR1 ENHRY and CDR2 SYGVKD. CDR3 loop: CASARLAGRTDTQYF. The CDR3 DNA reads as TGTGCCTCAGCCCGACTAGCGGGAAGAACAGATACGCAGTATTTT.

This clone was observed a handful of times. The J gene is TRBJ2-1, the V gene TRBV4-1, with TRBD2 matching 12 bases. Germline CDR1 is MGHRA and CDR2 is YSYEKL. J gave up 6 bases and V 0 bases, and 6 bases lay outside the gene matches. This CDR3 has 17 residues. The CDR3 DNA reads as TGCGCCAGCAGCCAAGACAGGACTAGCGGGGTGGGCAATGAGCAGTTCTTC. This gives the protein CASSQDRTSGVGNEQFF.

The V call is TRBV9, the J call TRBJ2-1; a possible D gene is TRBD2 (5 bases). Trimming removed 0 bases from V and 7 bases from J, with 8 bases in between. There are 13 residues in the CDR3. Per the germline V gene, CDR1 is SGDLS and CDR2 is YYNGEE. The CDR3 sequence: CASSVATGNEQFF. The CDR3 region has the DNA TGTGCCAGCAGCGTAGCAACGGGGAATGAGCAGTTCTTC.

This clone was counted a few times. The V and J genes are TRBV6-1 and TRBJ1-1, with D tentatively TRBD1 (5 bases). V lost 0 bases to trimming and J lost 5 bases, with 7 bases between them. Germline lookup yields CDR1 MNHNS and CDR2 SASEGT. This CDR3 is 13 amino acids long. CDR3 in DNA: TGTGCCAGCAGTGAAGCCCGGGGGACTGAAGCTTTCTTT. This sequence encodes CASSEARGTEAFF.

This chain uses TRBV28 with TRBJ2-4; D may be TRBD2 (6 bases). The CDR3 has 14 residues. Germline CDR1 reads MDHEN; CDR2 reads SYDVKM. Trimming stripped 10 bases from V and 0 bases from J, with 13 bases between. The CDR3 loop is CATRGNLAKNIQYF. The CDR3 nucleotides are TGTGCCACCCGGGGGAATCTAGCCAAAAACATTCAGTACTTC.

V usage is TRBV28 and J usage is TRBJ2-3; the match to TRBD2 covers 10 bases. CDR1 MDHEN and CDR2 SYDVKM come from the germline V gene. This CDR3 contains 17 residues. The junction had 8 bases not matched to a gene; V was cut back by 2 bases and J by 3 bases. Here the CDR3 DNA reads TGTGCCAGCAGTTTACTAGCGGGAGTGGTGGGAACAGATACGCAGTATTTT. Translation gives CASSLLAGVVGTDTQYF. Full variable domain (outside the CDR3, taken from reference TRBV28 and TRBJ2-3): DVKVTQSSRYLVKRTGEKVFLECVQDMDHENMFWYRQDPGLGLRLIYFSYDVKMKEKGDIPEGYSVSREKKERFSLILESASTNQTSMYLCASSLLAGVVGTDTQYFGPGTRLTVL.

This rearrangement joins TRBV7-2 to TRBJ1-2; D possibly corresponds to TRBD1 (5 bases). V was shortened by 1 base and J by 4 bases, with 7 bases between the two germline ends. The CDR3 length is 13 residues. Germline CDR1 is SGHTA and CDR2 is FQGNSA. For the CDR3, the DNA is TGTGCCAGCAGCTTAGGACAGAGCTATGGCTACACCTTC. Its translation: CASSLGQSYGYTF.

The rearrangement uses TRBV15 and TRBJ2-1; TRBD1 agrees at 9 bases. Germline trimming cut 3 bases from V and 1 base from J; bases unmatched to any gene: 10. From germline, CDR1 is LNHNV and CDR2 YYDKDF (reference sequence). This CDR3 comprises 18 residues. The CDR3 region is CATSSRGTGGRSYNEQFF. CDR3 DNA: TGTGCCACCAGCAGCCGCGGTACAGGGGGCAGGTCCTACAATGAGCAGTTCTTC.

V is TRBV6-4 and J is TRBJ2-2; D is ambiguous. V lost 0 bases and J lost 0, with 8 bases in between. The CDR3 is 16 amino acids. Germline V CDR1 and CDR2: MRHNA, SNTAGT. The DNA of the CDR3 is TGTGCCAGCAGTGACTCCGGTAAAACGAACACCGGGGAGCTGTTTTTT. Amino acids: CASSDSGKTNTGELFF.

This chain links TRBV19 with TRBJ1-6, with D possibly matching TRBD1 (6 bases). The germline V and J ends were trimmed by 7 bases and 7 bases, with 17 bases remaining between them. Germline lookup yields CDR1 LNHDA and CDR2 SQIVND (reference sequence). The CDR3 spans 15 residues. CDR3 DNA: TGTGCCAGTAAGGATGGGTGGACAGACAATTCACCCCTCCACTTT. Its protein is CASKDGWTDNSPLHF.

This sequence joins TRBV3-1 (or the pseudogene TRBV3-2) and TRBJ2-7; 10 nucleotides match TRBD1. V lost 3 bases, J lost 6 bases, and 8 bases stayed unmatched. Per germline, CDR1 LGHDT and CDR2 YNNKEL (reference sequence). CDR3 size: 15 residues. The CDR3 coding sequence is TGTGCCAGCAGCCAGGGTAGGACAGGGGGGTCCGAGCAGTACTTC. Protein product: CASSQGRTGGSEQYF.

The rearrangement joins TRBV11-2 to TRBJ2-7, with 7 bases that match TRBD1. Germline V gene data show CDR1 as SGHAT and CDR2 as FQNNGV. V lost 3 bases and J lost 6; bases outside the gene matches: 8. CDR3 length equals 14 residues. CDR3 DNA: TGTGCCAGCAGCTTCCAACAGGGGACGGGCGAGCAGTACTTC. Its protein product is CASSFQQGTGEQYF.